This is a list of T cell receptor beta chains from one sample in a study of cytomegalovirus exposure and HLA in healthy donors. Generated by immunoSEQ multiplex PCR, the TCRdb table keeps only in-frame clones and is missing some. The repertoire has 90,000 to 110,000 clones, 86% of them found once; the top ten carry about 4%. Source material: PBMCs. Receptor source: a woman aged 18-29 years in good health and CMV-seropositive. The CDR3 runs from the conserved cysteine through the conserved F or W. A D gene is named only where the DNA matches it firmly. Only some rows state a clone size, as once, few, many or a class for expanded clones.

v_gene: TRBV6-1; j_gene: TRBJ1-5; abundance: .; d_gene: .; len: 16; CDR3aa: CASSEASPYSNQPQHF; CDR3nt: TGTGCCAGCAGTGAAGCCAGTCCGTATAGCAATCAGCCCCAGCATTTT
v_gene: TRBV4-1; j_gene: TRBJ1-2; abundance: .; d_gene: TRBD1; len: 14; CDR3aa: CASSPLDRVGGYTF; CDR3nt: TGCGCCAGCAGCCCCTTAGACAGGGTGGGTGGCTACACCTTC
v_gene: TRBV11-3; j_gene: TRBJ2-3; abundance: .; d_gene: TRBD2; len: 15; CDR3aa: CASSLGLAGVDTQYF; CDR3nt: TGTGCCAGCAGCTTGGGACTAGCGGGAGTGGATACGCAGTATTTT
v_gene: TRBV6-5; j_gene: TRBJ1-1; abundance: .; d_gene: .; len: 15; CDR3aa: CASSYSAREEREAFF; CDR3nt: TGTGCCAGCAGTTACTCGGCCCGGGAGGAAAGGGAAGCTTTCTTT
v_gene: TRBV28; j_gene: TRBJ1-1; abundance: .; d_gene: .; len: 13; CDR3aa: CASSLSTGRGAFF; CDR3nt: TGTGCCAGCAGTTTAAGTACTGGCCGGGGAGCTTTCTTT
v_gene: TRBV9; j_gene: TRBJ2-1; abundance: once; d_gene: TRBD1; len: 16; CDR3aa: CASSSTRGQGVDEQFF; CDR3nt: TGTGCCAGCAGCTCAACCCGGGGACAGGGAGTCGATGAGCAGTTCTTC
v_gene: TRBV7-9; j_gene: TRBJ2-1; abundance: .; d_gene: .; len: 11; CDR3aa: CASLPLREQFF; CDR3nt: TGTGCCAGCCTGCCTCTACGGGAGCAGTTCTTC
v_gene: TRBV29-1; j_gene: TRBJ1-4; abundance: .; d_gene: .; len: 13; CDR3aa: CSVLTVRNEKLFF; CDR3nt: TGCAGCGTCCTGACTGTGAGAAATGAAAAACTGTTTTTT
v_gene: TRBV19; j_gene: TRBJ1-4; abundance: .; d_gene: TRBD1; len: 14; CDR3aa: CASSLGGRDEKLFF; CDR3nt: TGTGCCAGTAGTCTAGGGGGCAGGGATGAAAAACTGTTTTTT
v_gene: TRBV18; j_gene: TRBJ2-5; abundance: .; d_gene: TRBD1; len: 13; CDR3aa: CASSPQGAETQYF; CDR3nt: TGTGCCAGCTCACCACAGGGGGCAGAGACCCAGTACTTC
v_gene: TRBV2; j_gene: TRBJ2-5; abundance: .; d_gene: .; len: 14; CDR3aa: CASNAPGQGETQYF; CDR3nt: TGTGCCAGCAATGCCCCGGGACAAGGAGAGACCCAGTACTTC
v_gene: TRBV5-4; j_gene: TRBJ1-2; abundance: .; d_gene: TRBD1; len: 14; CDR3aa: CASSSSGTGDGYTF; CDR3nt: TGTGCCAGCAGCTCCTCCGGGACAGGGGATGGCTACACCTTC
v_gene: TRBV7-2; j_gene: TRBJ2-7; abundance: .; d_gene: TRBD2; len: 15; CDR3aa: CASSLAGLAAYEQYF; CDR3nt: TGTGCCAGCAGCTTAGCCGGACTAGCGGCCTACGAGCAGTACTTC
v_gene: TRBV28; j_gene: TRBJ2-5; abundance: .; d_gene: .; len: 15; CDR3aa: CASSQGGATQETQYF; CDR3nt: TGTGCCAGCAGCCAAGGGGGGGCGACACAAGAGACCCAGTACTTC
v_gene: TRBV6-1; j_gene: TRBJ2-2; abundance: .; d_gene: TRBD1; len: 15; CDR3aa: CASSEARRGTGELFF; CDR3nt: TGTGCCAGCAGTGAAGCGCGCAGGGGGACCGGGGAGCTGTTTTTT
v_gene: TRBV4-2; j_gene: TRBJ1-1; abundance: .; d_gene: .; len: 14; CDR3aa: CASSQIGGGTEAFF; CDR3nt: TGTGCCAGCAGCCAAATTGGGGGGGGGACTGAAGCTTTCTTT
v_gene: TRBV5-1; j_gene: TRBJ2-2; abundance: .; d_gene: .; len: 14; CDR3aa: CASSSTQGSGELFF; CDR3nt: TGCGCCAGCAGCTCAACACAGGGTTCCGGGGAGCTGTTTTTT
v_gene: TRBV6-1; j_gene: TRBJ2-7; abundance: once; d_gene: TRBD2; len: 15; CDR3aa: CASSEVWAGGYEQYF; CDR3nt: TGTGCCAGCAGTGAAGTTTGGGCGGGGGGCTACGAGCAGTACTTC
v_gene: TRBV9; j_gene: TRBJ2-1; abundance: .; d_gene: .; len: 15; CDR3aa: CASSVDQAVYNEQFF; CDR3nt: TGTGCCAGCAGCGTAGACCAGGCCGTCTACAATGAGCAGTTCTTC
v_gene: TRBV7-9; j_gene: TRBJ2-1; abundance: .; d_gene: .; len: 14; CDR3aa: CASSFVRGSNEQFF; CDR3nt: TGTGCCAGCAGCTTCGTCCGGGGGTCTAATGAGCAGTTCTTC
v_gene: TRBV19; j_gene: TRBJ1-1; abundance: .; d_gene: TRBD1; len: 15; CDR3aa: CASSIGRTGLSEAFF; CDR3nt: TGTGCCAGTAGTATAGGTCGGACAGGGCTGAGTGAAGCTTTCTTT
v_gene: TRBV19; j_gene: TRBJ2-1; abundance: .; d_gene: .; len: 13; CDR3aa: CASSGEYYNEQFF; CDR3nt: TGTGCCAGTAGCGGAGAATACTACAATGAGCAGTTCTTC
v_gene: TRBV4-1; j_gene: TRBJ2-1; abundance: .; d_gene: TRBD1; len: 12; CDR3aa: CASSRGQDEQFF; CDR3nt: TGCGCCAGCAGCCGGGGACAGGACGAGCAGTTCTTC
v_gene: TRBV19; j_gene: TRBJ2-5; abundance: .; d_gene: TRBD1; len: 15; CDR3aa: CASSAPGTGGLTQYF; CDR3nt: TGTGCCAGTAGTGCCCCCGGGACAGGGGGTTTAACCCAGTACTTC
v_gene: TRBV28; j_gene: TRBJ2-1; abundance: .; d_gene: .; len: 15; CDR3aa: CASSLVGRKNNEQFF; CDR3nt: TGTGCCAGCAGTTTAGTGGGGCGAAAGAACAATGAGCAGTTCTTC
v_gene: TRBV28; j_gene: TRBJ2-5; abundance: .; d_gene: TRBD2; len: 15; CDR3aa: CASSLVAGRQETQYF; CDR3nt: TGTGCCAGCAGTTTAGTAGCGGGCCGCCAAGAGACCCAGTACTTC
v_gene: TRBV29-1; j_gene: TRBJ1-3; abundance: .; d_gene: .; len: 11; CDR3aa: CSGLTGNTIYF; CDR3nt: TGCAGCGGGCTGACTGGAAACACCATATATTTT
v_gene: TRBV28; j_gene: TRBJ1-1; abundance: .; d_gene: .; len: 18; CDR3aa: CASSTLWPRGNGNTEAFF; CDR3nt: TGTGCCAGCAGCACCTTATGGCCCCGCGGAAATGGGAACACTGAAGCTTTCTTT
v_gene: TRBV5-6; j_gene: TRBJ1-2; abundance: .; d_gene: .; len: 12; CDR3aa: CASSFTGKGYTF; CDR3nt: TGTGCCAGCAGCTTCACAGGGAAGGGCTACACCTTC
v_gene: TRBV4-1; j_gene: TRBJ2-4; abundance: .; d_gene: TRBD1; len: 12; CDR3aa: CASSPGTESRYF; CDR3nt: TGCGCCAGCAGCCCCGGGACAGAGTCGAGGTACTTC
v_gene: TRBV11-2; j_gene: TRBJ2-7; abundance: .; d_gene: TRBD2; len: 16; CDR3aa: CASSLLAAPQGYEQYF; CDR3nt: TGTGCCAGCAGCCTACTAGCGGCTCCGCAAGGCTACGAGCAGTACTTC
v_gene: TRBV2; j_gene: TRBJ2-7; abundance: .; d_gene: TRBD1; len: 14; CDR3aa: CASRYETGAYEQYF; CDR3nt: TGTGCCAGCCGGTACGAGACAGGGGCATACGAGCAGTACTTC
v_gene: TRBV5-1; j_gene: TRBJ2-7; abundance: .; d_gene: TRBD2; len: 19; CDR3aa: CASSLALGLAEIFSYEQYF; CDR3nt: TGCGCCAGCAGCTTGGCACTAGGACTAGCGGAGATTTTCTCCTACGAGCAGTACTTC
v_gene: TRBV5-6; j_gene: TRBJ2-7; abundance: .; d_gene: .; len: 14; CDR3aa: CASSPWTVTYEQYF; CDR3nt: TGTGCCAGCAGCCCATGGACAGTAACCTACGAGCAGTACTTC
v_gene: TRBV10-3; j_gene: TRBJ2-6; abundance: .; d_gene: .; len: 18; CDR3aa: CAISESWAAGSGANVLTF; CDR3nt: TGTGCCATCAGTGAGTCCTGGGCAGCCGGCTCTGGGGCCAACGTCCTGACTTTC
v_gene: TRBV15; j_gene: TRBJ2-4; abundance: .; d_gene: TRBD1; len: 17; CDR3aa: CATSRDRPGTGGSIQYF; CDR3nt: TGTGCCACCAGCAGAGATAGGCCCGGGACAGGGGGTTCGATTCAGTACTTC
v_gene: TRBV5-1; j_gene: TRBJ2-3; abundance: .; d_gene: .; len: 18; CDR3aa: CASTYLSGHHANTDTQYF; CDR3nt: TGCGCCAGCACCTATCTTTCAGGGCACCACGCTAACACAGATACGCAGTATTTT
v_gene: TRBV7-9; j_gene: TRBJ2-1; abundance: .; d_gene: TRBD2; len: 16; CDR3aa: CASSYSLAGGNNEQFF; CDR3nt: TGTGCCAGCAGCTACTCTCTAGCGGGAGGGAACAATGAGCAGTTCTTC
v_gene: TRBV18; j_gene: TRBJ2-5; abundance: .; d_gene: TRBD2; len: 16; CDR3aa: CASSPTLAGLQETQYF; CDR3nt: TGTGCCAGCTCACCAACCCTAGCGGGACTCCAAGAGACCCAGTACTTC
v_gene: TRBV10-3; j_gene: TRBJ2-2; abundance: .; d_gene: .; len: 14; CDR3aa: CAISESTSTGELFF; CDR3nt: TGTGCCATCAGTGAGTCGACATCCACCGGGGAGCTGTTTTTT
v_gene: TRBV9; j_gene: TRBJ2-1; abundance: .; d_gene: TRBD2; len: 16; CDR3aa: CASSVAVTSGNNEQFF; CDR3nt: TGTGCCAGCAGCGTAGCTGTGACTAGCGGAAACAATGAGCAGTTCTTC
v_gene: TRBV11-3; j_gene: TRBJ1-1; abundance: .; d_gene: TRBD1; len: 13; CDR3aa: CASTWDRNTEAFF; CDR3nt: TGTGCCAGCACCTGGGACAGGAACACTGAAGCTTTCTTT
v_gene: TRBV20-1; j_gene: TRBJ2-7; abundance: .; d_gene: .; len: 11; CDR3aa: CSATSPREQYF; CDR3nt: TGCAGTGCAACATCCCCCAGGGAGCAGTACTTC
v_gene: TRBV5-6; j_gene: TRBJ2-1; abundance: .; d_gene: .; len: 15; CDR3aa: CASSWEVGQLDEQFF; CDR3nt: TGTGCCAGCAGCTGGGAAGTAGGACAGTTGGATGAGCAGTTCTTC